This T cell receptor (beta chain) is drawn from a study of T-cell memory formation after mild COVID-19. At the level of the study: TCR clusters showed largely donor specificity. Overall study results and limits: CD4+ bias marked clones expanding day 15 to 37, unlike balanced contracting clones. Second-wave clones that peaked on day 37 lacked confirmed SARS-CoV-2 specificity.

Details on this clonotype: What it binds is unknown.

Each CDR3 protein gets one entry after TCRdb re-called the 5' RACE reads with MiXCR. The sample has about 58,000 distinct CDR3 sequences; approximately 30% are singletons. CDR1 and CDR2 (germline): SGHDN, FVKESK. The CDR3 extends over 15 amino acids. V gave up 5 bases and J gave up 0 bases, with 10 bases separating them. The sequenced material came from PBMCs or a T cell subset sorted from them (not recorded which). This chain links TRBV14 with TRBJ1-4, with D hard to call. This TCR came from a young man who had mild COVID-19 (a few samples of this study predate the infection). Cell type and time point are not known. CDR3 bases: TGTGCCAGCAGCTTCGGACTGGCAACTAATGAAAAACTGTTTTTT. It is translated as CASSFGLATNEKLFF.